What follows are 13 T cell receptor beta chains derived from one specimen sequenced in a study of cytomegalovirus exposure and HLA in healthy donors. This PCR relied on a set of 60 Vbeta primers and 13 Jbeta primers. The repertoire was sequenced with immunoSEQ multiplex PCR; TCRdb's copy has only in-frame clones and lacks some. Among 99,000 or so clones listed, roughly 72% were seen once. Material: PBMCs. These receptors all stem from a woman aged 18-29 years in good health and CMV-seropositive.

The chain carries TRBV28 and TRBJ1-2; 10 bases match TRBD1. Germline CDR1 MDHEN, CDR2 SYDVKM. After removal of 4 bases from V and 5 bases from J, the junction contained 13 bases not matched to a gene. The CDR3 sequence is 17 residues long. This CDR3 reads CASSSGEVGTGVYGYTF. For the CDR3, the DNA is TGTGCCAGCAGTTCTGGGGAAGTGGGGACAGGGGTTTATGGCTACACCTTC.

In its sample, this clone was seen once. The chain joins TRBV28 to TRBJ2-3; 10 nucleotides align to TRBD2. The V segment lost 1 base and the J segment 5 bases; nucleotides outside the gene matches: 9. This CDR3 has 17 residues. Germline V CDR1 and CDR2: MDHEN, SYDVKM. The CDR3 DNA reads as TGTGCCAGCAGTTTATTGAGGAGCGGGAGGGCCCAAGATACGCAGTATTTT. It encodes CASSLLRSGRAQDTQYF. Together with reference TRBV28 and TRBJ2-3, the CDR3 gives the full variable domain: DVKVTQSSRYLVKRTGEKVFLECVQDMDHENMFWYRQDPGLGLRLIYFSYDVKMKEKGDIPEGYSVSREKKERFSLILESASTNQTSMYLCASSLLRSGRAQDTQYFGPGTRLTVL.

This chain's CDR3 is CASSEKGAPAQETQYF. Written as DNA, the CDR3 is TGTGCCAGTAGTGAAAAGGGGGCTCCGGCCCAAGAGACCCAGTACTTC. The rearrangement links TRBV19 to TRBJ2-5; 7 nucleotides align to TRBD1. Trimming removed 5 bases from V and 1 base from J; junction bases left unmatched: 10. The CDR3 is made up of 16 amino acids. CDR1 and CDR2 from the germline V gene are LNHDA and SQIVND (reference sequence).

The J gene is TRBJ2-6, the V gene TRBV4-1, with D possibly matching TRBD1 (6 bases). Per germline, CDR1 MGHRA and CDR2 YSYEKL. The ends were cut back, 1 base at V and 0 bases at J, with 16 bases in the middle. This CDR3 contains 19 residues. CDR3 protein: CASSQVVWTVSSGANVLTF. The CDR3 DNA reads as TGCGCCAGCAGCCAAGTTGTTTGGACAGTGAGCTCTGGGGCCAACGTCCTGACTTTC.

This clone was detected once. This chain links TRBV12-5 with TRBJ1-2; a weak D match, TRBD1 (5 bases). V lost 2 bases and J 5 bases, leaving 15 bases between the germline ends. Per germline, CDR1 LGHNT and CDR2 FRNRAP. This CDR3 comprises 15 residues. The CDR3 nucleotides are TGTGCTAGTGGTTTGTGGGGCGGCCAGCAATATGGCTACACCTTC. Its protein is CASGLWGGQQYGYTF.

The V and J genes are TRBV2 and TRBJ1-2, with TRBD1 matching 9 bases. Germline V lookup: CDR1 SNHLY, CDR2 FYNNEI. J was trimmed by 4 bases and V by 4 bases; bases with no gene match: 7. The CDR3 extends over 15 amino acids. The CDR3 protein is CASSGGTGNLYGYTF. The CDR3 nucleotides are TGTGCCAGCAGTGGTGGGACAGGGAACCTCTATGGCTACACCTTC.

Here the CDR3 reads CASSPGVGGELFF. The DNA of the CDR3 is TGTGCCAGCAGCCCCGGGGTCGGCGGGGAGCTGTTTTTT. This sequence joins TRBV7-6 and TRBJ2-2, with D possibly matching TRBD2 (5 bases). Trimming removed 5 bases at V and 7 bases at J, with 11 bases between. This CDR3 contains 13 residues. From germline, CDR1 is SGHVS and CDR2 FNYEAQ.

This chain links TRBV4-1 with TRBJ1-3; TRBD1 is a possible D gene (5 bases). Trimming removed 8 bases at V and 1 base at J, with 9 bases between. This CDR3 has 13 amino acids. CDR1 is MGHRA and CDR2 is YSYEKL in the germline V gene. The CDR3 coding sequence is TGCGCCAGCGGGGGGTCTTCTGGAAACACCATATATTTT. Translating it yields CASGGSSGNTIYF.

The chain links TRBV7-9 to TRBJ1-1; possibly TRBD1 for D (5 bases). Trimming took 3 bases from V and 6 from J, leaving 8 bases between them. The CDR3 contains 12 residues. CDR1 is SEHNR and CDR2 is FQNEAQ in the germline V gene (reference sequence). CDR3 region: CASSFQGSEAFF. The DNA for the CDR3 is TGTGCCAGCAGCTTTCAGGGTTCTGAAGCTTTCTTT.

V and J are TRBV5-1 and TRBJ2-1; 9 bases align to TRBD2. V lost 0 bases to trimming and J lost 8 bases; unmatched junction nucleotides: 6. The CDR3 totals 15 residues. Germline values: CDR1 SGHRS, CDR2 YFSETQ. CDR3: CASSLGLAGLDEQFF. CDR3 nucleotides: TGCGCCAGCAGCTTGGGGCTAGCGGGACTAGATGAGCAGTTCTTC.

This chain connects TRBV28 to TRBJ2-7, with TRBD1 as a possible D gene (6 bases). The CDR3 is made up of 14 amino acids. Trimming shortened V by 1 base and J by 3 bases, and 10 bases separated the two germline ends. Germline V lookup: CDR1 MDHEN, CDR2 SYDVKM. The DNA of the CDR3 is TGTGCCAGCAGTTTATTCCAGGGGTACTACGAGCAGTACTTC. Amino acids: CASSLFQGYYEQYF.

This clone was observed a few times. The chain combines TRBV4-1 with TRBJ2-7; 7 positions agree with TRBD2. Looked up from germline, CDR1 is MGHRA and CDR2 is YSYEKL. CDR3 length equals 15 residues. V lost 7 bases to trimming and J lost 2 bases; unmatched junction nucleotides: 11. CDR3 sequence reads: CASTRALGGTYEQYF. The CDR3 DNA follows: TGCGCCAGCACCCGAGCCCTCGGGGGGACCTACGAGCAGTACTTC.

This sequence joins TRBV21-1 and TRBJ2-7; the table assigns TRBD2, which was not confirmed against the DNA. TRBV21-1 is marked as a pseudogene. The CDR3 loop spans 16 amino acids. CDR3 nucleotide sequence: TGTGCCAGCAGCAAACCGGAGGCTCCCAAACAGTACGAGCAGTACTTC. Its protein product is CASSKPEAPKQYEQYF.